These T cell receptor beta chains were read from a single sample in a study of CD8 T cells in Susac syndrome. Each CDR3 protein gets one entry after TCRdb re-called the immunoSEQ multiplex PCR reads with MiXCR. The sample has just under 95,000 distinct CDR3 sequences, roughly 94% seen once. Sequencing used CD4+ T cells from PBMCs. The receptors come from a human donor with Susac syndrome. CDR3s include the opening cysteine and the closing phenylalanine or tryptophan. Fields, in order: CDR3 length, D gene, V gene, clone size, J gene, CDR3 protein, CDR3 DNA. The D gene is left open where the match is weak. Size values are once, few and many counts, or a class for expanded clones, and some rows have none.

len: 15
d_gene: .
v_gene: TRBV10-3
abundance: .
j_gene: TRBJ1-5
CDR3aa: CAISANRDSDQPQHF
CDR3nt: TGTGCCATCAGTGCCAACAGGGATTCGGATCAGCCCCAGCATTTT

len: 13
d_gene: TRBD1
v_gene: TRBV29-1
abundance: .
j_gene: TRBJ1-2
CDR3aa: CSVEETGADGYTF
CDR3nt: TGCAGCGTTGAAGAAACAGGGGCGGATGGCTACACCTTC

len: 11
d_gene: .
v_gene: TRBV2
abundance: .
j_gene: TRBJ1-5
CDR3aa: CASSLEQPQHF
CDR3nt: TGTGCCAGCAGCCTCGAGCAGCCCCAGCATTTT

len: 16
d_gene: .
v_gene: TRBV7-9
abundance: .
j_gene: TRBJ1-5
CDR3aa: CASSLDFGGFLQPQHF
CDR3nt: TGTGCCAGCAGCTTAGATTTCGGGGGATTCTTACAGCCCCAGCATTTT

len: 14
d_gene: TRBD1
v_gene: TRBV30
abundance: .
j_gene: TRBJ1-2
CDR3aa: CAWSPDRGWRGYTF
CDR3nt: TGTGCCTGGAGTCCAGACAGGGGGTGGCGCGGCTACACCTTC

len: 14
d_gene: .
v_gene: TRBV19
abundance: .
j_gene: TRBJ2-5
CDR3aa: CASSPGRFKETQYF
CDR3nt: TGTGCCAGTAGCCCGGGACGGTTCAAAGAGACCCAGTACTTC

len: 16
d_gene: TRBD1
v_gene: TRBV6-1
abundance: .
j_gene: TRBJ2-3
CDR3aa: CASSDLGGTGADTQYF
CDR3nt: TGTGCCAGCAGTGACCTTGGGGGGACAGGGGCGGATACGCAGTATTTT

len: 13
d_gene: .
v_gene: TRBV11-2
abundance: .
j_gene: TRBJ2-5
CDR3aa: CASRSGYDRTQYF
CDR3nt: TGTGCCAGCCGTTCGGGATATGATAGGACCCAGTACTTC

len: 15
d_gene: .
v_gene: TRBV5-6
abundance: .
j_gene: TRBJ1-5
CDR3aa: CASSLGAYSNQPQHF
CDR3nt: TGTGCCAGCAGCTTGGGGGCGTATAGCAATCAGCCCCAGCATTTT

len: 15
d_gene: TRBD1
v_gene: TRBV6-4
abundance: .
j_gene: TRBJ1-1
CDR3aa: CASSGRQGRRTEAFF
CDR3nt: TGTGCCAGCAGTGGCCGACAGGGGCGGAGGACTGAAGCTTTCTTT

len: 12
d_gene: .
v_gene: TRBV28
abundance: .
j_gene: TRBJ2-1
CDR3aa: CTTRGGYNEQFF
CDR3nt: TGTACCACCAGGGGGGGATACAATGAGCAGTTCTTC

len: 15
d_gene: TRBD2
v_gene: TRBV7-3
abundance: .
j_gene: TRBJ2-7
CDR3aa: CASSLTGTSGYEQYF
CDR3nt: TGTGCCAGCAGCCTCACCGGGACTAGCGGGTACGAGCAGTACTTC

len: 13
d_gene: TRBD1
v_gene: TRBV28
abundance: .
j_gene: TRBJ2-7
CDR3aa: CASGLTGPYEQYF
CDR3nt: TGTGCCAGCGGTTTGACAGGGCCCTACGAGCAGTACTTC

len: 15
d_gene: .
v_gene: TRBV29-1
abundance: .
j_gene: TRBJ1-2
CDR3aa: CSAKPRAALNYGYTF
CDR3nt: TGCAGCGCCAAGCCTCGGGCCGCCCTTAACTATGGCTACACCTTC

len: 15
d_gene: .
v_gene: TRBV25-1
abundance: .
j_gene: TRBJ2-3
CDR3aa: CASSERNTGTDTQYF
CDR3nt: TGTGCCAGCAGTGAGAGAAATACTGGCACAGATACGCAGTATTTT

len: 14
d_gene: TRBD1
v_gene: TRBV28
abundance: .
j_gene: TRBJ2-7
CDR3aa: CASSPGTGYYEQYF
CDR3nt: TGTGCCAGCAGCCCCGGGACAGGGTACTACGAGCAGTACTTC

len: 15
d_gene: TRBD1
v_gene: TRBV29-1
abundance: .
j_gene: TRBJ2-5
CDR3aa: CSVAAGGFREETQYF
CDR3nt: TGCAGCGTCGCGGCAGGGGGCTTTCGAGAAGAGACCCAGTACTTC

len: 13
d_gene: .
v_gene: TRBV11-3
abundance: once
j_gene: TRBJ2-2
CDR3aa: CASSPTNTGELFF
CDR3nt: TGTGCCAGCAGCCCGACGAACACCGGGGAGCTGTTTTTT

len: 14
d_gene: .
v_gene: TRBV5-1
abundance: .
j_gene: TRBJ2-7
CDR3aa: CASSRGGQAYEQYF
CDR3nt: TGCGCCAGCAGCAGGGGGGGACAGGCGTACGAGCAGTACTTC

len: 13
d_gene: .
v_gene: TRBV7-3
abundance: .
j_gene: TRBJ1-1
CDR3aa: CASSYTGATEAFF
CDR3nt: TGTGCCAGCAGCTATACAGGAGCTACTGAAGCTTTCTTT